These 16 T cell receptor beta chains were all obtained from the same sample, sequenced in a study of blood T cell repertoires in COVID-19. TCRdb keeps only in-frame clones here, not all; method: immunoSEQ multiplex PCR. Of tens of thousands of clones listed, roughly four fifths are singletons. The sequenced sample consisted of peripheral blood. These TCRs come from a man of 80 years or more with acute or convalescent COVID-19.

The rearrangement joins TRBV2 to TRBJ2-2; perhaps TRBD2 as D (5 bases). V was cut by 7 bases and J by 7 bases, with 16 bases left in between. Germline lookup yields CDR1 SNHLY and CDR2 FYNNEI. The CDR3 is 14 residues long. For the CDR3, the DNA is TGTGCCAGCATGGTTGGGAGCGGAATCGGGGAGCTGTTTTTT. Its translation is CASMVGSGIGELFF.

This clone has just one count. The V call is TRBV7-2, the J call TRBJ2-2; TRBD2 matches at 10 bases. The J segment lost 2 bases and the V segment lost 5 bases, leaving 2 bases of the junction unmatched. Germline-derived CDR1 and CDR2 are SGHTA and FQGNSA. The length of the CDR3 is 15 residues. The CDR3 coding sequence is TGTGCCAGCAGCCGGACTAGCGGCAACACCGGGGAGCTGTTTTTT. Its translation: CASSRTSGNTGELFF.

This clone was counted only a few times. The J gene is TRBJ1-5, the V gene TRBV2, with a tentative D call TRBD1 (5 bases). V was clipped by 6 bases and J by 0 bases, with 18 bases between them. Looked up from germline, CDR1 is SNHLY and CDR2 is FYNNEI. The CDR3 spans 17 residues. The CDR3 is CASRPLAQGLSNQPQHF. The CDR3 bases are TGTGCCAGCAGACCCCTGGCGCAGGGCCTTAGCAATCAGCCCCAGCATTTT.

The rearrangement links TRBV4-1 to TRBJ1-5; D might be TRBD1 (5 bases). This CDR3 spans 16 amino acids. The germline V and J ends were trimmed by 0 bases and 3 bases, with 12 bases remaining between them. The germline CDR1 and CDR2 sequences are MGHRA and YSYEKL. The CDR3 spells CASSQEGTGYNQPQHF. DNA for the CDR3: TGCGCCAGCAGCCAAGAAGGAACAGGCTACAATCAGCCCCAGCATTTT.

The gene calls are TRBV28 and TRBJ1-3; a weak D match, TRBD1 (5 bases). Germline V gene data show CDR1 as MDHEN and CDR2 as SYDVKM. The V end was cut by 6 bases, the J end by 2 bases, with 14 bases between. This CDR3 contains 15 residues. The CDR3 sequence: CASRTLQGTGNTIYF. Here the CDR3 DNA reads TGTGCCAGCAGAACCCTCCAGGGCACTGGAAACACCATATATTTT.

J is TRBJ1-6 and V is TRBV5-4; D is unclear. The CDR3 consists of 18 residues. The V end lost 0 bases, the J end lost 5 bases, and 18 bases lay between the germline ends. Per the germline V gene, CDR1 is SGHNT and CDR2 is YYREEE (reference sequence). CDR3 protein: CASSLGAAASFNNSPLHF. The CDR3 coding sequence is TGTGCCAGCAGCTTGGGAGCGGCGGCCTCCTTTAATAATTCACCCCTCCACTTT.

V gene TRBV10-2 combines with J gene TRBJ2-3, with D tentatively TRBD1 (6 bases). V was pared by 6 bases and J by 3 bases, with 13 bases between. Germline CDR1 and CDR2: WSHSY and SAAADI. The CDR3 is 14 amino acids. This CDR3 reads CASRRQAGTDTQYF. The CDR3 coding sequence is TGCGCCAGCAGAAGACAGGCGGGTACAGATACGCAGTATTTT.

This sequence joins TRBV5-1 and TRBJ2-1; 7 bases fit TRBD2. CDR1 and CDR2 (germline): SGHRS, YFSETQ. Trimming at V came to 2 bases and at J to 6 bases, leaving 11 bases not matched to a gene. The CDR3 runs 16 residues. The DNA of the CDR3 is TGCGCCAGCAGCTTCGTTGGGACTAAGGGTCCCAATGAGCAGTTCTTC. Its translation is CASSFVGTKGPNEQFF.

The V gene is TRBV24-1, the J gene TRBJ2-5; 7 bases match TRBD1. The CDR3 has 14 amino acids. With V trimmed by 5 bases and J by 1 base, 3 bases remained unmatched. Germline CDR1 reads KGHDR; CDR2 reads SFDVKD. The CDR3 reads CATSGRTGQETQYF. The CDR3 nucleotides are TGTGCCACCAGTGGTCGGACAGGCCAAGAGACCCAGTACTTC.

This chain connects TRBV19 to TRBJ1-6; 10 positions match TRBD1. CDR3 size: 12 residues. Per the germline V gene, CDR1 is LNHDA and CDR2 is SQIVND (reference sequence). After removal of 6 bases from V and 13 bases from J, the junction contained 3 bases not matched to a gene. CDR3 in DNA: TGTGCCAGTAGCCAGGACAGGGGGCCCCTCCACTTT. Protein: CASSQDRGPLHF.

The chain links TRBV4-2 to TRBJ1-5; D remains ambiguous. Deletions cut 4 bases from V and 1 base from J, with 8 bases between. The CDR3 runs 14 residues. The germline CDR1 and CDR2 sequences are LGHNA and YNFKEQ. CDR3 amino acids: CASSRLGSNQPQHF. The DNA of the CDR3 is TGTGCCAGCAGCCGCCTCGGGAGCAATCAGCCCCAGCATTTT.

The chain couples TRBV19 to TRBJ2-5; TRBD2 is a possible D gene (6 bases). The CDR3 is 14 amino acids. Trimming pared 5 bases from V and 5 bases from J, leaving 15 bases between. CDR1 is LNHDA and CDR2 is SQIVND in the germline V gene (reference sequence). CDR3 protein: CASSVGLPRETQYF. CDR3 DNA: TGTGCCAGTAGTGTGGGACTGCCGAGGGAGACCCAGTACTTC.

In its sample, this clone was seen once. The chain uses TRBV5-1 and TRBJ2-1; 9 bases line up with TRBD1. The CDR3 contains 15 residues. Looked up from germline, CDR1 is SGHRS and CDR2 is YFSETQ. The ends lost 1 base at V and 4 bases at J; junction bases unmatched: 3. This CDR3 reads CASSLSGTGYNEQFF. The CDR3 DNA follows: TGCGCCAGCAGCTTGTCTGGGACAGGGTACAATGAGCAGTTCTTC.

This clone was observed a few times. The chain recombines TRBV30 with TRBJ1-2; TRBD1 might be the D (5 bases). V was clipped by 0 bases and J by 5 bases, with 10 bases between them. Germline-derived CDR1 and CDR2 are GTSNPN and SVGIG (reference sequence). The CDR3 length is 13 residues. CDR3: CAWSVPAGYGYTF. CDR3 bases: TGTGCCTGGAGTGTACCCGCAGGGTATGGCTACACCTTC. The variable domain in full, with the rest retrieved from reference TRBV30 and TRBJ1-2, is SQTIHQWPATLVQPVGSPLSLECTVEGTSNPNLYWYRQAAGRGLQLLFYSVGIGQISSEVPQNLSASRPQDRQFILSSKKLLLSDSGFYLCAWSVPAGYGYTFGSGTRLTVV.

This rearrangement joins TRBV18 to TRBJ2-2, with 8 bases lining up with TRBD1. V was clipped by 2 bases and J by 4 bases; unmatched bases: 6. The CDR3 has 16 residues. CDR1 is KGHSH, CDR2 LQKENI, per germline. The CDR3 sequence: CASSPNRGITTGELFF. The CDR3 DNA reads TGTGCCAGCTCACCAAACAGGGGGATCACCACCGGGGAGCTGTTTTTT.

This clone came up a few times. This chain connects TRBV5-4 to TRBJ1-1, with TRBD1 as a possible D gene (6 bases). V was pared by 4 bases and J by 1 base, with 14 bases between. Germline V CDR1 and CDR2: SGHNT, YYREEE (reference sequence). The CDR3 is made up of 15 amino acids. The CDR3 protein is CASSPPGHANTEAFF. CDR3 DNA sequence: TGTGCCAGCAGCCCGCCGGGACATGCGAACACTGAAGCTTTCTTT.